The 31 T cell receptor beta chains presented below share a single source sample, sequenced in a study of T cells expressing NK-cell markers (dated by TCRdb to 2020 to 2022). The receptor library was made with 5' RACE. Sequencing took place on an Illumina HiSeq 2000. TCRdb reprocessed the reads, and each CDR3 protein sequence is entered once, without DNA. The sample's records list more than 250,000 distinct CDR3 sequences. Clones ranked in the top ten supply roughly 0.4% of the sample. The sequenced sample was blood T cells: a sorted CD56 or NKG2C T cell subset, CD4+ or CD8+ T cells, or bulk PBMC T cells (not recorded which). These receptors all stem from a man aged 18 to 29 in good health. Donor details come from another sample of the same person, matched by shared clones.

The rearrangement joins TRBV12-3 or TRBV12-4 to TRBJ2-7; TCRdb indicates TRBD1, and absent DNA this call remains unverified. The CDR3 consists of 15 residues. The CDR3 is CASSPRPTPGHEQYF.

CDR3 sequence: CASSELGGRPYEQYF. The chain recombines TRBV2 with TRBJ2-7; no DNA is available, so the TRBD2 call from TCRdb remains unchecked. Germline V gene data show CDR1 as SNHLY and CDR2 as FYNNEI. The CDR3 runs to 15 residues. Full variable domain (outside the CDR3, taken from reference TRBV2 and TRBJ2-7): EPEVTQTPSHQVTQMGQEVILRCVPISNHLYFYWYRQILGQKVEFLVSFYNNEISEKSEIFDDQFSVERPDGSNFTLKIRSTKLEDSAMYFCASSELGGRPYEQYFGPGTRLTVT.

This rearrangement joins TRBV5-1 to TRBJ2-1; TCRdb outputs TRBD1, but without DNA this stays unchecked. Germline CDR1 is SGHRS and CDR2 is YFSETQ. This CDR3 is built from 15 residues. The CDR3 is CASSDRDRGSHEQFF.

The chain recombines TRBV20-1 with TRBJ2-3; TCRdb's D call of TRBD2 is untestable without DNA. The CDR3 covers 12 residues. Germline-derived CDR1 and CDR2 are DFQATT and SNEGSKA (reference sequence). CDR3 sequence: CSARIAADTQYF.

The J gene is TRBJ1-6, the V gene TRBV20-1. The germline gives CDR1 DFQATT, CDR2 SNEGSKA (reference sequence). The CDR3 spans 16 residues. CDR3 protein: CSASTQGGSYNSPLHF.

The chain employs TRBV27 and TRBJ2-2; TCRdb's D call, TRBD2, is unchecked because there is no DNA. The CDR3 spans 17 residues. Germline lookup yields CDR1 MNHEY and CDR2 SMNVEV (reference sequence). The CDR3 protein is CASSSPLAGFNTGELFF.

The chain couples TRBV15 to TRBJ2-3; TCRdb gives TRBD2 as the D gene, but with no DNA this cannot be confirmed. The CDR3 spans 18 residues. Germline V lookup: CDR1 LNHNV, CDR2 YYDKDF (reference sequence). CDR3: CATSRDPGTSGRTDTQYF.

CDR3 sequence reads: CASSQGWGSGTDTQYF. The V call is TRBV4-3, the J call TRBJ2-3; TCRdb names TRBD1, which stays unverified in the absence of DNA. Germline-derived CDR1 and CDR2 are LGHNA and YSLEER. The length of the CDR3 is 16 residues.

The V and J genes are TRBV29-1 and TRBJ2-3; the D call of TRBD1 rests on TCRdb alone, since no DNA is present to check it. The germline V gene has CDR1 SQVTM and CDR2 ANQGSEA. There are 15 residues in the CDR3. CDR3 loop: CSVEAPGRGADTQYF.

The gene calls are TRBV27 and TRBJ2-1; the D call from TCRdb, TRBD2, cannot be confirmed without DNA. This CDR3 spans 15 amino acids. The germline gives CDR1 MNHEY, CDR2 SMNVEV (reference sequence). The chain's CDR3 is CASSFGGSKYNEQFF.

The chain carries TRBV7-9 and TRBJ1-2; checking the TCRdb D call of TRBD1 is not possible without DNA. The CDR3 runs to 16 residues. Germline-derived CDR1 and CDR2 are SEHNR and FQNEAQ (reference sequence). The CDR3 protein is CASSLGHRGDSYGYTF.

This chain links TRBV5-1 with TRBJ1-3. CDR1 SGHRS and CDR2 YFSETQ come from the germline V gene. The CDR3 is made up of 11 amino acids. The CDR3 spells CASSLDTSLYF.

This chain joins TRBV18 and TRBJ2-5. Germline V lookup: CDR1 KGHSH, CDR2 LQKENI. The CDR3 sequence is 16 residues long. The CDR3 here is CASSPGQIVYQETQYF. The whole variable domain, remainder taken from reference TRBV18 and TRBJ2-5, is NAGVMQNPRHLVRRRGQEARLRCSPMKGHSHVYWYRQLPEEGLKFMVYLQKENIIDESGMPKERFSAEFPKEGPSILRIQQVVRGDSAAYFCASSPGQIVYQETQYFGPGTRLLVL.

V and J are TRBV4-3 and TRBJ2-1; the D call of TRBD1 rests on TCRdb alone, since no DNA is present to check it. The length of the CDR3 is 17 residues. Per germline, CDR1 LGHNA and CDR2 YSLEER. The CDR3 spells CASSQEYRTGGENEQFF.

This sequence joins TRBV19 and TRBJ2-2; TCRdb lists TRBD1, though no DNA is available to test this call. There are 15 residues in the CDR3. Germline V gives CDR1 LNHDA, CDR2 SQIVND (reference sequence). The CDR3 protein is CASSIGGTNTGELFF.

The chain uses TRBV29-1 and TRBJ2-7; TCRdb outputs TRBD1, but without DNA this stays unchecked. This CDR3 is built from 12 residues. CDR1 SQVTM and CDR2 ANQGSEA come from the germline V gene. The CDR3 reads CSARGQSYEQYF.

The chain joins TRBV6-4 to TRBJ2-1. Germline values: CDR1 MRHNA, CDR2 SNTAGT. The CDR3 has 11 amino acids. The CDR3 is CARRSRIEQFF.

The chain links TRBV6-4 to TRBJ2-4. This CDR3 contains 12 residues. The germline CDR1 and CDR2 sequences are MRHNA and SNTAGT. The CDR3 protein is CASSDSGRVQYF.

The V gene is TRBV29-1, the J gene TRBJ1-5; TCRdb names TRBD1, which stays unverified in the absence of DNA. Germline V gene lookup returns CDR1 SQVTM and CDR2 ANQGSEA. The CDR3 is 14 amino acids. Here the CDR3 reads CSVEESGPNQPQHF.

The chain links TRBV29-1 to TRBJ2-1; with no DNA, the TCRdb D assignment of TRBD1 cannot be verified. Germline V CDR1 and CDR2: SQVTM, ANQGSEA. The CDR3 has 12 amino acids. The CDR3 is CSDRTGWDEQFF.

The chain couples TRBV9 to TRBJ2-5; there is no DNA to check the TCRdb D call of TRBD2. Germline V gene lookup returns CDR1 SGDLS and CDR2 YYNGEE. The CDR3 covers 16 residues. CDR3 residues: CASSVRASGGPGTQYF.

The rearrangement joins TRBV20-1 to TRBJ1-4. The CDR3 spans 14 residues. Germline-derived CDR1 and CDR2 are DFQATT and SNEGSKA (reference sequence). CDR3 sequence reads: CSARGFGGNEKLFF.

The chain combines TRBV5-1 with TRBJ2-5; checking the TCRdb D call of TRBD2 is not possible without DNA. CDR1 and CDR2 (germline): SGHRS, YFSETQ. This CDR3 is built from 18 residues. The CDR3 reads CASSPTLGGRDVYETQYF.

The chain has TRBV7-9 and TRBJ1-4; TCRdb names TRBD1, which stays unverified in the absence of DNA. This CDR3 comprises 14 residues. CDR1 and CDR2 (germline): SEHNR, FQNEAQ (reference sequence). The CDR3 loop is CASSRTGGSEKLFF.

The chain is built from TRBV4-1 and TRBJ2-1. The CDR3 contains 15 residues. In germline, CDR1 is MGHRA, CDR2 YSYEKL. The CDR3 sequence is CASSPQTGSYNEQFF.

The rearrangement links TRBV20-1 to TRBJ1-1. Germline CDR1 is DFQATT and CDR2 is SNEGSKA (reference sequence). The CDR3 is 11 amino acids. This CDR3 is CSATPNTEAFF.

The chain recombines TRBV5-1 with TRBJ2-5; the TCRdb call, TRBD1, lacks DNA for checking. Per germline, CDR1 SGHRS and CDR2 YFSETQ. The CDR3 totals 16 residues. CDR3 sequence: CASSLGPRDRGETQYF. The full variable domain, completed using reference TRBV5-1 and TRBJ2-5, is KAGVTQTPRYLIKTRGQQVTLSCSPISGHRSVSWYQQTPGQGLQFLFEYFSETQRNKGNFPGRFSGRQFSNSRSEMNVSTLELGDSALYLCASSLGPRDRGETQYFGPGTRLLVL.

This chain connects TRBV20-1 to TRBJ1-2; TCRdb names TRBD1, which stays unverified in the absence of DNA. CDR3 length equals 13 residues. CDR1 is DFQATT and CDR2 is SNEGSKA in the germline V gene (reference sequence). The CDR3 loop is CSAFLRDSYGYTF.

The gene calls are TRBV12-3 or TRBV12-4 and TRBJ1-5; TCRdb's D gene call, TRBD1, goes unchecked for lack of DNA. This CDR3 spans 16 amino acids. CDR3 amino acids: CASSTNRGRVNQPQHF.

This chain connects TRBV7-9 to TRBJ2-5; the D call from TCRdb, TRBD2, cannot be confirmed without DNA. Germline V gene lookup returns CDR1 SEHNR and CDR2 FQNEAQ (reference sequence). The CDR3 is made up of 15 amino acids. This chain's CDR3 is CASSLGTSAGETQYF.

The chain recombines TRBV11-2 with TRBJ1-1. Germline values: CDR1 SGHAT, CDR2 FQNNGV. The CDR3 has 11 residues. The CDR3 here is CASSLFDEAFF.